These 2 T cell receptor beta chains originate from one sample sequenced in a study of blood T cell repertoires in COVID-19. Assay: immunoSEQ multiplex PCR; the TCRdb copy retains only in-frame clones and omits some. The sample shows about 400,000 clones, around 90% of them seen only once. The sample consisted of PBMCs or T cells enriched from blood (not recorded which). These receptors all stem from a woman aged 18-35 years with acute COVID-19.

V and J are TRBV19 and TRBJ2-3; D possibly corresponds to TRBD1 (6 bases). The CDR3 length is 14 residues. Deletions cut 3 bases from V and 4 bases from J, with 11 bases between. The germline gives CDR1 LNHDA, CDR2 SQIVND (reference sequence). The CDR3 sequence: CASSMNREPDTQYF. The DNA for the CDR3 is TGTGCCAGTAGTATGAACAGGGAGCCAGATACGCAGTATTTT.

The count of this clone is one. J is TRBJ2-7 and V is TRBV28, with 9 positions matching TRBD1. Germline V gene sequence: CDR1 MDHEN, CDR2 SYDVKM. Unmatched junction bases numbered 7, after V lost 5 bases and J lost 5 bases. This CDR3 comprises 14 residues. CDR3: CASSLGQGGDEQYF. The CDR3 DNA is TGTGCCAGCAGTCTGGGACAGGGAGGCGACGAGCAGTACTTC.